This T cell receptor beta chain was recovered during a study of blood T cells in healthy people across ages. Using a J-beta primer mix together with a sample-barcoded 5' primer, a second PCR was run for roughly 7 to 11 cycles. TCRdb re-analysed the 5' RACE reads in MiXCR, keeping a single row per CDR3 protein. Found here are over 600,000 distinct CDR3 sequences, about half of them singletons; the top ten hold 15% to 20%. Trimming stripped 3 bases from V and 12 bases from J, with 15 bases between. The CDR3 spans 13 residues. Germline V gene sequence: CDR1 KGHSH, CDR2 LQKENI. In its sample, this clonotype was seen a few times.

Sequencing used blood. The J gene is TRBJ2-1, the V gene TRBV18, with D possibly being TRBD2 (5 bases). The source is a man aged 80 or over in good health. CDR3 sequence reads: CASSPVGPAGQFF. CDR3 DNA sequence: TGTGCCAGCTCACCGGTGGGTCCGGCGGGGCAGTTCTTC.